These T cell receptor beta chains were read from a single sample in a study of blood T cell repertoires in COVID-19. Assay: immunoSEQ multiplex PCR; the TCRdb copy retains only in-frame clones and omits some. The data hold about 250,000 clones, with roughly 82% observed a single time. The sequencing sample was made of peripheral blood. The receptor source for this set is a woman aged 80 or over with COVID-19, enrolled during active disease. The CDR3 runs from the conserved cysteine through the conserved F or W. D genes are given only for firm matches. Clone size is shown for a subset of rows, as once, few, many or a class of expanded clone.

CDR3 DNA | CDR3 protein | J gene | clone size | V gene | D gene
TGTGCCACCAGTGATGACGGGTACCAAGAGACCCAGTACTTC | CATSDDGYQETQYF | TRBJ2-5 | NA | TRBV24-1 | NA
TGTGCCAGCAGCCCCGGACAGGGCCTTCTCTCTTATAATTCACCCCTCCACTTT | CASSPGQGLLSYNSPLHF | TRBJ1-6 | NA | TRBV5-8 | TRBD1
TGTGCCAGCAGTGAACAGGGGCTACCTAACTATGGCTACACCTTC | CASSEQGLPNYGYTF | TRBJ1-2 | NA | TRBV6-1 | NA
TGCGCCAGCAGCTTGGCCACCGGGACAGGGAAATCCTACGAGCAGTACTTC | CASSLATGTGKSYEQYF | TRBJ2-7 | NA | TRBV5-1 | TRBD1
TGTGCCAGCAGCTTGCAGGGGGGCACTGAAGCTTTCTTT | CASSLQGGTEAFF | TRBJ1-1 | NA | TRBV7-9 | TRBD1
TGTGCCAGCATGAAGGGGGCCACCGGGGAGCTGTTTTTT | CASMKGATGELFF | TRBJ2-2 | NA | TRBV6-5 | TRBD1
TGTGCCAGCAGTTGGGGACTATTCAATGAGCAGTTCTTC | CASSWGLFNEQFF | TRBJ2-1 | NA | TRBV28 | TRBD2
TGTGCCAGCAGCTTAGTAGTAGTCGGCAAAAACATTCAGTACTTC | CASSLVVVGKNIQYF | TRBJ2-4 | once | TRBV7-2 | NA
TGCGCCAGCAGCCCTTCGGGGGGGGGAGTTAATTCACCCCTCCACTTT | CASSPSGGGVNSPLHF | TRBJ1-6 | NA | TRBV5-1 | NA
TGTGCCAGCAGACCCGTGGGACAGGGGGCGAACTATGGCTACACCTTC | CASRPVGQGANYGYTF | TRBJ1-2 | few | TRBV27 | TRBD1
TGTGCCAGCAGTGAAGCAGGCGGCTACACTGAAGCTTTCTTT | CASSEAGGYTEAFF | TRBJ1-1 | NA | TRBV2 | NA
TGTGCCAGCAGTTTAAACAGGGGGTATGGCTACACCTTC | CASSLNRGYGYTF | TRBJ1-2 | NA | TRBV28 | TRBD1
TGTGCCAGCAGCTTGGCCCTGGGAGTTAATGAAAAACTGTTTTTT | CASSLALGVNEKLFF | TRBJ1-4 | NA | TRBV5-4 | NA
TGTGCCAGCAGCTTAGCGCGAGGGGGCGGTTCACCCCTCCACTTT | CASSLARGGGSPLHF | TRBJ1-6 | NA | TRBV7-2 | TRBD1
TGTGCCAGCAGGGGGACAGGGACAAACACTGAAGCTTTCTTT | CASRGTGTNTEAFF | TRBJ1-1 | NA | TRBV6-5 | TRBD1
TGTGCCAGCTCTATGACAGGGTCCTACGAGCAGTACTTC | CASSMTGSYEQYF | TRBJ2-7 | NA | TRBV18 | TRBD1
TGTGCCAGCAGCTTAGGGGCCGGACAGGGGAACACTGAAGCTTTCTTT | CASSLGAGQGNTEAFF | TRBJ1-1 | few | TRBV7-9 | TRBD1
TGTGCCAGCAGCTGGGGCTTTTACGAGCAGTACTTC | CASSWGFYEQYF | TRBJ2-7 | NA | TRBV5-4 | NA
TGTGCCAGTAGTCCGGCGGGGGACTCTAACTATGGCTACACCTTC | CASSPAGDSNYGYTF | TRBJ1-2 | NA | TRBV19 | NA
TGTGCCAGCAGTTCAAAGGACAGGGGGCAAGAAGCTTTCTTT | CASSSKDRGQEAFF | TRBJ1-1 | NA | TRBV6-1 | TRBD1
TGTGCCACCCGCCCCCCAGGGGTCAGTCAGCCCCAGCATTTT | CATRPPGVSQPQHF | TRBJ1-5 | NA | TRBV28 | NA
TGCGCCAGCAGCTTGGCGCGGCTAGTCGACACGCAGTATTTT | CASSLARLVDTQYF | TRBJ2-3 | NA | TRBV5-1 | NA
TGTGCCAGCAGCGACAGCAATGAGCAGTTCTTC | CASSDSNEQFF | TRBJ2-1 | NA | TRBV6-6 | NA
TGTGCCAGCACCCCTAGGGGGACGAACACCGGGGAGCTGTTTTTT | CASTPRGTNTGELFF | TRBJ2-2 | NA | TRBV28 | NA
TGTGCCAGCTCACCGGACAGGGGATACGGCTACACCTTC | CASSPDRGYGYTF | TRBJ1-2 | NA | TRBV18 | TRBD1
TGTGCCAGTACCTTCGCGGGACTCTCGTACACAGATACGCAGTATTTT | CASTFAGLSYTDTQYF | TRBJ2-3 | NA | TRBV28 | NA
TGCGCCAGCAGCACAGGGGTCGGGCTGAGCACCGGGGAGCTGTTTTTT | CASSTGVGLSTGELFF | TRBJ2-2 | NA | TRBV5-1 | TRBD1
TGTGCCAGCAGCTCGACTAGCGGGGGGACAGGGGGCCAGTACTTC | CASSSTSGGTGGQYF | TRBJ2-5 | NA | TRBV5-4 | TRBD2
TGTGCCAGCAGAGGGACTCAAAGTAACACTGAAGCTTTCTTT | CASRGTQSNTEAFF | TRBJ1-1 | NA | TRBV25-1 | NA
TGTGCCTGCGACAGGGGGACTAATGAAAAACTGTTTTTT | CACDRGTNEKLFF | TRBJ1-4 | few | TRBV30 | TRBD1
TGTGCCATCAGTGTCGCCCCGCTACGGACAGATACGCAGTATTTT | CAISVAPLRTDTQYF | TRBJ2-3 | NA | TRBV10-3 | NA
TGTGCCAGCAGCCGCCTTAGCTCCTACAATGAGCAGTTCTTC | CASSRLSSYNEQFF | TRBJ2-1 | NA | TRBV4-2 | NA
TGTGCCAGCAGTTCGTCTACTAGCGGCTGGGAGACCCAGTACTTC | CASSSSTSGWETQYF | TRBJ2-5 | once | TRBV7-9 | TRBD2
TGTGCCAGCAGGGAGACTAGCGCCTACAATGAGCAGTTCTTC | CASRETSAYNEQFF | TRBJ2-1 | once | TRBV6-5 | TRBD2
TGCGCCAGCAGCTTGGATTCAGGCAAGAACACTGAAGCTTTCTTT | CASSLDSGKNTEAFF | TRBJ1-1 | NA | TRBV5-1 | NA
TGTGCCAGCAGCTTAGTGGCCGAGCAGTACTTC | CASSLVAEQYF | TRBJ2-7 | NA | TRBV7-2 | NA
TGCGCCAGCAGCACCTCCGGGACAGTGAACACTGAAGCTTTCTTT | CASSTSGTVNTEAFF | TRBJ1-1 | NA | TRBV5-1 | TRBD1
TGCGCCAGCAGCTTGATGGCGAACACTGAAGCTTTCTTT | CASSLMANTEAFF | TRBJ1-1 | few | TRBV5-1 | NA
TGTGCCAGCAGAGGGTCCTCGGGGGGGCGGAATGAAGCTTTCTTT | CASRGSSGGRNEAFF | TRBJ1-1 | once | TRBV11-2 | NA
TGCGCCAGCAGTCAATCCCGCAGGGCCGCCTATGGCTACACCTTC | CASSQSRRAAYGYTF | TRBJ1-2 | NA | TRBV23-1 | NA
TGCGCCAGCAGCCTACCGGGGGGGCAAGAGACCCAGTACTTC | CASSLPGGQETQYF | TRBJ2-5 | NA | TRBV4-1 | TRBD2
TGTGCCAGCTCACCACAGCAGGGTGAAAGCTATGGCTACACCTTC | CASSPQQGESYGYTF | TRBJ1-2 | NA | TRBV18 | NA
TGTGCCAGCAGTTCAACAGGGATGGGCAATCAGCCCCAGCATTTT | CASSSTGMGNQPQHF | TRBJ1-5 | NA | TRBV2 | NA
TGTGCCAGCTCACCACCGTGGGACAGGGTTGCCGTGGCTTTCTTT | CASSPPWDRVAVAFF | TRBJ1-1 | NA | TRBV18 | TRBD1
TGTGCCAGCAGTCTCGGACAGCTTAACTATGGCTACACCTTC | CASSLGQLNYGYTF | TRBJ1-2 | NA | TRBV6-5 | NA
TGTGCCAGTAGTATACCGGGAGAGGGCAAAAACATTCAGTACTTC | CASSIPGEGKNIQYF | TRBJ2-4 | NA | TRBV19 | NA
TGTGCCAGCAGCCACCGACAGACTAGCACAGATACGCAGTATTTT | CASSHRQTSTDTQYF | TRBJ2-3 | NA | TRBV3-1/TRBV3-2 | NA